The 21 T cell receptor beta chains reported below all come from one sample, sequenced in a study of cytomegalovirus exposure and HLA in healthy donors. Both 60 Vbeta primers and 13 Jbeta primers went into the PCR. The data were produced by immunoSEQ multiplex PCR, yet TCRdb's version contains in-frame clones alone and is incomplete. The sample consists of about 180,000 clones, around 77% of them appearing once. The material sequenced was PBMCs. The receptors stem from a man between 60 and 75 years old in good health and CMV-seronegative.

This clone appeared once. This chain links TRBV4-1 with TRBJ1-2, with a weak D call TRBD1 (6 bases). Germline V gene sequence: CDR1 MGHRA, CDR2 YSYEKL. V gave up 5 bases and J gave up 2 bases, with 24 bases separating them. CDR3 length: 18 residues. The CDR3 here is CASSSDLFINRANYGYTF. CDR3 nucleotide sequence: TGCGCCAGCAGCTCGGATCTTTTTATTAACAGGGCCAACTATGGCTACACCTTC.

This chain joins TRBV6-6 and TRBJ2-3; possibly TRBD2 for D (6 bases). The germline V gene has CDR1 MNHNY and CDR2 SVGAGI (reference sequence). Trimming cost V 4 bases and J 6 bases, with 8 bases left between them. The CDR3 contains 12 residues. This CDR3 is CASSSGRDTQYF. The CDR3 DNA reads TGTGCCAGCAGTTCAGGGAGGGATACGCAGTATTTT.

In DNA form, the CDR3 reads TGTGCCAGCAGCACCTTCATGTTCAGCGAGCAGTACTTC. Protein: CASSTFMFSEQYF. The chain couples TRBV7-2 to TRBJ2-7; D is undetermined. The germline V gene encodes CDR1 SGHTA and CDR2 FQGNSA. Trimming stripped 5 bases from V and 6 bases from J, with 14 bases between. CDR3 length: 13 amino acids.

The chain links TRBV5-1 to TRBJ1-1; D is uncertain. The V end was cut by 0 bases, the J end by 2 bases, with 8 bases between. Germline V gives CDR1 SGHRS, CDR2 YFSETQ. This CDR3 spans 14 amino acids. CDR3 coding DNA: TGCGCCAGCAGCTTGGGACACCCAAACACTGAAGCTTTCTTT. It encodes CASSLGHPNTEAFF.

The CDR3 reads CASSVLAGGSTDTQYF. CDR3 bases: TGTGCCAGTAGTGTGCTAGCGGGGGGAAGCACAGATACGCAGTATTTT. The chain uses TRBV19 and TRBJ2-3, with 11 bases that match TRBD2. CDR3 size: 16 residues. V lost 5 bases and J lost 0; bases outside the gene matches: 4. The germline V gene has CDR1 LNHDA and CDR2 SQIVND (reference sequence).

The gene calls are TRBV11-2 and TRBJ2-3, with 9 bases matching TRBD1. The CDR3 runs 15 residues. Trimming cost V 2 bases and J 3 bases; bases outside gene matches: 3. Germline V CDR1 and CDR2: SGHAT, FQNNGV. The CDR3 DNA reads TGTGCCAGCAGCTTAACAGGGGGCTTGACAGATACGCAGTATTTT. Amino acids: CASSLTGGLTDTQYF. Full variable domain (outside the CDR3, taken from reference TRBV11-2 and TRBJ2-3): EAGVAQSPRYKIIEKRQSVAFWCNPISGHATLYWYQQILGQGPKLLIQFQNNGVVDDSQLPKDRFSAERLKGVDSTLKIQPAKLEDSAVYLCASSLTGGLTDTQYFGPGTRLTVL.

The rearrangement links TRBV11-2 to TRBJ2-5, with D perhaps matching TRBD2 (5 bases). The length of the CDR3 is 12 residues. Germline V gene data show CDR1 as SGHAT and CDR2 as FQNNGV. The V end lost 3 bases, the J end lost 4 bases, and 6 bases lay between the germline ends. DNA of the CDR3: TGTGCCAGCAGCTTCGGAGGAGAGACCCAGTACTTC. Protein: CASSFGGETQYF.

This chain connects TRBV6-6 to TRBJ1-5, with a tentative D call TRBD1 (5 bases). The germline V gene has CDR1 MNHNY and CDR2 SVGAGI (reference sequence). The CDR3 has 16 amino acids. Between the trimmed V and J ends, which lost 2 bases and 5 bases, there was a span of 16 bases. CDR3 amino acids: CASSYRPLREDQPQHF. The CDR3 nucleotides are TGTGCCAGCAGTTACCGCCCCCTCAGGGAAGATCAGCCCCAGCATTTT.

The chain links TRBV5-1 to TRBJ2-1; 8 nucleotides line up with TRBD1. Germline V gene lookup returns CDR1 SGHRS and CDR2 YFSETQ. Germline trimming cut 3 bases from V and 5 bases from J; bases unmatched to any gene: 10. The CDR3 sequence is 16 residues long. This CDR3 reads CASSSRTGSLNNEQFF. Here the CDR3 DNA reads TGCGCCAGCAGCTCGCGGACAGGGAGCCTAAACAATGAGCAGTTCTTC.

The chain links TRBV7-9 to TRBJ2-3; 10 nucleotides agree with TRBD2. The CDR3 extends over 16 amino acids. Germline loops: CDR1 SEHNR, CDR2 FQNEAQ (reference sequence). The V gene end was trimmed by 5 bases and the J gene end by 6 bases; junction bases not matched to a gene: 11. The CDR3 coding sequence is TGTGCCAGCAGCCAGCTAGGACTAGCGGTTCATGATACGCAGTATTTT. Amino acid sequence: CASSQLGLAVHDTQYF.

This clone was counted once. The chain carries TRBV19 and TRBJ1-1, with D perhaps TRBD1 (6 bases). The CDR3 consists of 14 residues. Trimming took off 6 bases at V and 2 bases at J, with 13 bases between the two ends. The V gene's germline CDR1 is LNHDA and CDR2 SQIVND (reference sequence). This CDR3 is CASREGQINTEAFF. As DNA, the CDR3 is TGTGCCAGTAGGGAAGGACAGATAAACACTGAAGCTTTCTTT. Complete variable domain (other parts from reference TRBV19 and TRBJ1-1): DGGITQSPKYLFRKEGQNVTLSCEQNLNHDAMYWYRQDPGQGLRLIYYSQIVNDFQKGDIAEGYSVSREKKESFPLTVTSAQKNPTAFYLCASREGQINTEAFFGQGTRLTVV.

The chain uses TRBV6-5 and TRBJ2-7; 7 nucleotides line up with TRBD1. This CDR3 has 14 amino acids. J was trimmed by 1 base and V by 2 bases; bases with no gene match: 2. Germline V gene sequence: CDR1 MNHEY, CDR2 SVGAGI. This CDR3 is CASSYDRESYEQYF. The DNA of the CDR3 is TGTGCCAGCAGTTACGACAGGGAGTCCTACGAGCAGTACTTC.

V is TRBV9 and J is TRBJ1-1, with D possibly matching TRBD1 (6 bases). V was pared by 3 bases and J by 4 bases, with 16 bases between. The CDR3 extends over 15 amino acids. CDR1 is SGDLS and CDR2 is YYNGEE in the germline V gene. CDR3 residues: CASSAGTGTGTEAFF. The DNA of the CDR3 is TGTGCCAGCAGCGCTGGAACAGGGACCGGCACTGAAGCTTTCTTT.

The rearrangement joins TRBV5-6 to TRBJ2-6, with TRBD1 matching 10 bases. After removal of 0 bases from V and 0 bases from J, the junction contained 3 bases not matched to a gene. The CDR3 is made up of 18 amino acids. Germline loops: CDR1 SGHDT, CDR2 YYEEEE. The CDR3 region has the DNA TGTGCCAGCAGCTTGGGGACAGGGGGTATCTCTGGGGCCAACGTCCTGACTTTC. Translation: CASSLGTGGISGANVLTF.

The genes are TRBV29-1 and TRBJ2-3, with no clear D. The CDR3 contains 12 residues. Germline-derived CDR1 and CDR2 are SQVTM and ANQGSEA. V lost 5 bases and J lost 2, with 8 bases in between. As DNA, the CDR3 is TGCAGCGTTTTGAGGTTCACAGATACGCAGTATTTT. Translating gives CSVLRFTDTQYF.

The rearrangement links TRBV13 to TRBJ2-3, with 15 bases lining up with TRBD2. The CDR3 runs to 16 residues. Trimming took 3 bases from V and 8 from J; bases not matched to a gene: 6. Germline V CDR1 and CDR2: PRHDT, FYEKMQ (reference sequence). The CDR3 bases are TGTGCCAGCAGCTTGGGGGGACTAGCGGGAGGTGGTACGCAGTATTTT. Amino acid sequence: CASSLGGLAGGGTQYF.

The chain employs TRBV5-1 and TRBJ2-7; 10 positions agree with TRBD1. The CDR3 extends over 15 amino acids. After removal of 4 bases from V and 7 bases from J, the junction contained 11 bases not matched to a gene. CDR1 SGHRS and CDR2 YFSETQ come from the germline V gene. The CDR3 protein is CASSPWTGGSEEQYF. CDR3 coding DNA: TGCGCCAGCAGCCCCTGGACAGGGGGGTCTGAAGAGCAGTACTTC.

V is TRBV5-1 and J is TRBJ1-4; D might be TRBD1 (5 bases). Germline loops: CDR1 SGHRS, CDR2 YFSETQ. This CDR3 is 13 amino acids long. V was shortened by 1 base and J by 8 bases, with 9 bases between the two germline ends. CDR3 DNA: TGCGCCAGCAGCTTGAGTTCAGGGGAAAAACTGTTTTTT. It encodes CASSLSSGEKLFF.

This clone was counted a single time. An end of the junction differs from the germline gene, which may be a read error. Other DNA sequences in this specimen translate into the identical CDR3. The CDR3 region is CASSLLSANTGELFF. The CDR3 DNA reads as TGTGCCAGCAGCTTGTTGTCGGCGAACACCGGGGAGCTGTTTTTT. This chain connects TRBV5-1 to TRBJ2-2; D is unclear. Germline-derived CDR1 and CDR2 are SGHRS and YFSETQ. The CDR3 is 15 amino acids.

The chain joins TRBV9 to TRBJ2-1, with TRBD2 matching 11 bases. The V gene's germline CDR1 is SGDLS and CDR2 YYNGEE. The CDR3 runs 17 residues. Unmatched junction bases numbered 8, after V lost 3 bases and J lost 3 bases. Written as DNA, the CDR3 is TGTGCCAGCAGCGCCCCGGGGGGGACTAGCGGCTACAATGAGCAGTTCTTC. Its protein product is CASSAPGGTSGYNEQFF.

The V gene is TRBV6-1, the J gene TRBJ1-2; 8 bases match TRBD1. The germline CDR1 and CDR2 sequences are MNHNS and SASEGT. Unmatched junction bases numbered 7, after V lost 6 bases and J lost 4 bases. CDR3 length: 14 amino acids. In DNA form, the CDR3 reads TGTGCCAGCAGAACGGACAGGGCGGTCTATGGCTACACCTTC. Protein sequence: CASRTDRAVYGYTF.